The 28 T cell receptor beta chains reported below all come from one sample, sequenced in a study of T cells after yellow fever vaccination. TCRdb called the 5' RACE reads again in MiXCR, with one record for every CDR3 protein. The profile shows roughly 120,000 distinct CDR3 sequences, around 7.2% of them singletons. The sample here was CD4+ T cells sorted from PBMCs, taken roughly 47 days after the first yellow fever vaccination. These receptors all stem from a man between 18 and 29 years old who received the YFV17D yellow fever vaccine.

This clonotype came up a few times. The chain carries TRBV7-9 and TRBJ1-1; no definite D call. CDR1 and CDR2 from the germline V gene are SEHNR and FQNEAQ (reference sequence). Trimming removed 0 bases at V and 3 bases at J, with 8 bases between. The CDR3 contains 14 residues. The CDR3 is CASSLARQDTEAFF. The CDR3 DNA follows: TGTGCCAGCAGCTTAGCGCGGCAGGACACTGAAGCTTTCTTT.

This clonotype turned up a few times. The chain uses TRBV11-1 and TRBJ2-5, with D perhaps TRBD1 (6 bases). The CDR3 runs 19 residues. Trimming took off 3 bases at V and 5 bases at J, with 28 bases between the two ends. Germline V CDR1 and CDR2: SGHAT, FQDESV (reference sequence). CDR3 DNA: TGTGCCAGCAGCTTCCTTCCGACAGGCAAGGAGGTGGTCAGTGAGACCCAGTACTTC. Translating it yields CASSFLPTGKEVVSETQYF. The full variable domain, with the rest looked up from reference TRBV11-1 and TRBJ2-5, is EAEVAQSPRYKITEKSQAVAFWCDPISGHATLYWYRQILGQGPELLVQFQDESVVDDSQLPKDRFSAERLKGVDSTLKIQPAELGDSAMYLCASSFLPTGKEVVSETQYFGPGTRLLVL.

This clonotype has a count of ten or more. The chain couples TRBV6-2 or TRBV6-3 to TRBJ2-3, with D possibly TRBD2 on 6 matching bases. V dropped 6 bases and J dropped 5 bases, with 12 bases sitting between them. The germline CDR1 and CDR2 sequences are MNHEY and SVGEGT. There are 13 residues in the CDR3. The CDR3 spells CASRSTGRDTQYF. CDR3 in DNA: TGTGCCAGCAGAAGCACCGGGAGAGATACGCAGTATTTT.

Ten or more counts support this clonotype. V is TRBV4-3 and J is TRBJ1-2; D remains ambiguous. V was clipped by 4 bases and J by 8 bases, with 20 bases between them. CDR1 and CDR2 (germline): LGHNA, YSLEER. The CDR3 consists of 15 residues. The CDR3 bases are TGCGCCAGCAGCCCCGCCCGGTCTGGGTCTCGGGGCTACACCTTC. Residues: CASSPARSGSRGYTF.

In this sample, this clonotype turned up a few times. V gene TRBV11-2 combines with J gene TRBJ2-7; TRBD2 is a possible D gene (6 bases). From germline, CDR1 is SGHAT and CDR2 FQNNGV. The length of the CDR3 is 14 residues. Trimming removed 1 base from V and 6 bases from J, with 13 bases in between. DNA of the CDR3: TGTGCCAGCAGCTTAGCCGTCCGGGGGACCGAGCAGTACGTC. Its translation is CASSLAVRGTEQYV.

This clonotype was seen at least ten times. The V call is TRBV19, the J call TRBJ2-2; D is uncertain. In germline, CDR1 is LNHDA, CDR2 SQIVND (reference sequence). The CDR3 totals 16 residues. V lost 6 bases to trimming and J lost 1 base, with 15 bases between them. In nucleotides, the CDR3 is TGTGCCAGTAGCCCTCGAAGGGCCGGGAACACCGGGGAGCTGTTTTTT. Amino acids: CASSPRRAGNTGELFF.

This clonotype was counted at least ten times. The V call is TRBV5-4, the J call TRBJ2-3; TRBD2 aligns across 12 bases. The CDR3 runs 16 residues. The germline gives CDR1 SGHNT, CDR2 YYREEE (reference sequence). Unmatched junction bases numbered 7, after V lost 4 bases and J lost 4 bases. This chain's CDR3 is CASSTPSGGAADTQYF. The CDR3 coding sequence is TGTGCCAGCAGCACCCCTAGCGGGGGGGCCGCAGATACGCAGTATTTT. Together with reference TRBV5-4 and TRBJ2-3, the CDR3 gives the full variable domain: ETGVTQSPTHLIKTRGQQVTLRCSSQSGHNTVSWYQQALGQGPQFIFQYYREEENGRGNFPPRFSGLQFPNYSSELNVNALELDDSALYLCASSTPSGGAADTQYFGPGTRLTVL.

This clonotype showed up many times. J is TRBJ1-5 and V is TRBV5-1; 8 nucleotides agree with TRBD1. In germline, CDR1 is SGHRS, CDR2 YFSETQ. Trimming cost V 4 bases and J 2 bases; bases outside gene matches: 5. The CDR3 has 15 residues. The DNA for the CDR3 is TGCGCCAGCAGCCCTGGACAGGGCGGCAATCAGCCCCAGCATTTT. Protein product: CASSPGQGGNQPQHF.

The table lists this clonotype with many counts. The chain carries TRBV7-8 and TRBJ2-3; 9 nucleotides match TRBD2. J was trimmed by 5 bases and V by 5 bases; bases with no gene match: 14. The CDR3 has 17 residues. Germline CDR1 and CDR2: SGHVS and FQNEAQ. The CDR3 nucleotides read TGTGCCAGCAGCCTTAGGGGAGGCGGGGGGGCTCAAGATACGCAGTATTTT. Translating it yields CASSLRGGGGAQDTQYF.

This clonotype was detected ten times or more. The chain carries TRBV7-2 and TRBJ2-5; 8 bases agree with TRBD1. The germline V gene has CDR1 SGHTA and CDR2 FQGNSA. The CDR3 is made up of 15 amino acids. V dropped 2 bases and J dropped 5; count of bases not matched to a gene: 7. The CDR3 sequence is CASSLNPGGSETQYF. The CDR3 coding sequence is TGTGCCAGCAGCTTAAACCCAGGGGGCTCGGAGACCCAGTACTTC.

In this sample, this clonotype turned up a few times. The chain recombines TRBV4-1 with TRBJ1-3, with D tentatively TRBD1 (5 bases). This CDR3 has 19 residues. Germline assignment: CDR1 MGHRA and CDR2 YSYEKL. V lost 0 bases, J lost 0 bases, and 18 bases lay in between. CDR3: CASSQDPQGPLHSGNTIYF. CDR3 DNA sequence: TGCGCCAGCAGCCAAGATCCGCAGGGCCCACTACACTCTGGAAACACCATATATTTT.

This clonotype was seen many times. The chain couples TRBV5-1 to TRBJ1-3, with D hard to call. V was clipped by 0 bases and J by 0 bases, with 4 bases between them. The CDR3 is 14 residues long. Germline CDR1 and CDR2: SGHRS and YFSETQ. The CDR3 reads CASSLGSSGNTIYF. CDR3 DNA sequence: TGCGCCAGCAGCTTGGGGAGCTCTGGAAACACCATATATTTT.

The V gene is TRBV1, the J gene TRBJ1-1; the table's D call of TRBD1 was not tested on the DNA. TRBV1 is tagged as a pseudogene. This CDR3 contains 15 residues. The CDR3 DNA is TGCACCAGCAGCCCTCGATACAGGGCCACCACTGAAGCTTTCTTT. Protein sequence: CTSSPRYRATTEAFF.

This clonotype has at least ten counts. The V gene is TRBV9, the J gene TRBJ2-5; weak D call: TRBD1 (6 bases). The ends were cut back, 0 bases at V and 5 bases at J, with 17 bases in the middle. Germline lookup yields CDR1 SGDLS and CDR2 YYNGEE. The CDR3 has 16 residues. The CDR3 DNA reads TGTGCCAGCAGCGTAGAATGGAGTGGCAGGGGTGAGACCCAGTACTTC. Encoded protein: CASSVEWSGRGETQYF. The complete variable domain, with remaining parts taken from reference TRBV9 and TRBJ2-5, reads DSGVTQTPKHLITATGQRVTLRCSPRSGDLSVYWYQQSLDQGLQFLIQYYNGEERAKGNILERFSAQQFPDLHSELNLSSLELGDSALYFCASSVEWSGRGETQYFGPGTRLLVL.

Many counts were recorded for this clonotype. The CDR3, as DNA: TGTGCCAGCAGCCACGGAGATACTGAAGCTTTCTTT. This codes for CASSHGDTEAFF. V and J are TRBV16 and TRBJ1-1; D remains ambiguous. Germline CDR1 is KGHSY and CDR2 is FQNENV. With 3 bases removed from V and 5 bases from J, the gap between germline ends came to 7 bases. CDR3 length: 12 amino acids.

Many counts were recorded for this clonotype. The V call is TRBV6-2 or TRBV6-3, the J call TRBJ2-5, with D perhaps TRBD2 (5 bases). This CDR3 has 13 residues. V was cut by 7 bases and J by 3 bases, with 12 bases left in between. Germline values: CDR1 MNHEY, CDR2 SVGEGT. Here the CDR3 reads CASKRAAEETQYF. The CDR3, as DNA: TGTGCCAGCAAGCGAGCGGCAGAAGAGACCCAGTACTTC.

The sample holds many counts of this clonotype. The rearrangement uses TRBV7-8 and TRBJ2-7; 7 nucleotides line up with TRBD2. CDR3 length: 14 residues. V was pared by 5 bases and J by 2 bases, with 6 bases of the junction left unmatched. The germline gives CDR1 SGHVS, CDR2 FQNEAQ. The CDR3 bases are TGTGCCAGCAGCCCCTGGGGGGGGGCCTACGAGCAGTACTTC. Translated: CASSPWGGAYEQYF.

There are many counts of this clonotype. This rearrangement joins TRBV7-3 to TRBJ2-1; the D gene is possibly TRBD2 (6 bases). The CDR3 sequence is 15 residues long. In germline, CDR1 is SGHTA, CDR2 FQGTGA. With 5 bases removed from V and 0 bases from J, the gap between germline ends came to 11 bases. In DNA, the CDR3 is TGTGCCAGCAGCATCGGGAGCAGCTCCTACAATGAGCAGTTCTTC. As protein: CASSIGSSSYNEQFF.

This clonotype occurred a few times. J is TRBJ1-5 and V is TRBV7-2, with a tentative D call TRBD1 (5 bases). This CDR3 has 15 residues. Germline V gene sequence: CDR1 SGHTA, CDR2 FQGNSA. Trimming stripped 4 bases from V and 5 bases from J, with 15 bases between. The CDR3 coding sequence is TGTGCCAGCAGCTCGGGGGGGGGTTCCCATCAGCCCCAGCATTTT. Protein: CASSSGGGSHQPQHF.

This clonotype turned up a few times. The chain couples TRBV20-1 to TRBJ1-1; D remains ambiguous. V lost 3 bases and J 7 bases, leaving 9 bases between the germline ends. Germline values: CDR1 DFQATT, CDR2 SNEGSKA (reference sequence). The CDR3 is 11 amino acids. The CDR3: CSARSWVEAFF. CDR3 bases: TGCAGTGCTAGGTCGTGGGTTGAAGCTTTCTTT.

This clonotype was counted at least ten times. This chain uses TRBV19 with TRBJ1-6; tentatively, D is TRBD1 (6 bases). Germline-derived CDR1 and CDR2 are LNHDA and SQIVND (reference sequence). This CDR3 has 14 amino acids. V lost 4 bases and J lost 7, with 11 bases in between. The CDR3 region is CASSRADRNSPLHF. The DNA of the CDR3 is TGTGCCAGTAGTAGGGCGGACAGAAATTCACCCCTCCACTTT. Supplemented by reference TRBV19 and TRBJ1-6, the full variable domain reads DGGITQSPKYLFRKEGQNVTLSCEQNLNHDAMYWYRQDPGQGLRLIYYSQIVNDFQKGDIAEGYSVSREKKESFPLTVTSAQKNPTAFYLCASSRADRNSPLHFGNGTRLTVT.

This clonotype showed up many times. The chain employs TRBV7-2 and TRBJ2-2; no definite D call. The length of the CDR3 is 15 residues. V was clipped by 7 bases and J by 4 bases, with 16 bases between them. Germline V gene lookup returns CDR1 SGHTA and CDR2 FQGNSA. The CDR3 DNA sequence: TGTGCCAGCACCCCTATGGCCAAACCCACCGGGGAGCTGTTTTTT. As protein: CASTPMAKPTGELFF.

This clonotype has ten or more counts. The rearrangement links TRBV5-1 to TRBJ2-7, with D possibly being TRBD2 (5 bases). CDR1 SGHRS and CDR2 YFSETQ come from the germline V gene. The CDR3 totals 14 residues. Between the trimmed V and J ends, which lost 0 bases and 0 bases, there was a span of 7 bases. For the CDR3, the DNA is TGCGCCAGCAGCTTGGTGGGGAGCTCCTACGAGCAGTACGTC. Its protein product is CASSLVGSSYEQYV.

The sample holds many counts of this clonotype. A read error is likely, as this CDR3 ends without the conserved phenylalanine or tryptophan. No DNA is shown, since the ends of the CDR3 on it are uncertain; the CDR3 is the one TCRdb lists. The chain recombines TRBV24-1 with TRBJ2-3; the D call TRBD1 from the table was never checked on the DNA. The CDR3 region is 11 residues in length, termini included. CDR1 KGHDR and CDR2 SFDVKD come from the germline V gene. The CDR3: CATSASNRGIS.

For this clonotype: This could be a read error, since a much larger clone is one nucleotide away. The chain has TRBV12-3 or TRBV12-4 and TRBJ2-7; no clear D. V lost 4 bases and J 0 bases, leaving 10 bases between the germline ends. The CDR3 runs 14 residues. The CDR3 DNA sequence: TGTGCCAGCAGTTGGCCGCCTGTCTCCTACGAGCAGTACTTC. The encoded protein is CASSWPPVSYEQYF.

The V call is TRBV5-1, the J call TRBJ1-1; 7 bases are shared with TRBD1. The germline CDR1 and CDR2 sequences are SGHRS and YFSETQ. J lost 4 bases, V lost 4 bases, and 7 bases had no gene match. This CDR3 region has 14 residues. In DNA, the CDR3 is TGCGCCAGCAGCGAGGGGGCCGGTGGCACTGAAGCTTTCTTT. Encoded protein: CASSEGAGGTEAFF.

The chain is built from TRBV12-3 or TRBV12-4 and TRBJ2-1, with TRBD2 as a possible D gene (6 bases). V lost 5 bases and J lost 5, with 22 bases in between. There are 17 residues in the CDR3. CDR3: CASSPRDSWWNHNEQFF. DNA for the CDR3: TGTGCCAGCAGTCCGCGGGACTCTTGGTGGAATCACAATGAGCAGTTCTTC.

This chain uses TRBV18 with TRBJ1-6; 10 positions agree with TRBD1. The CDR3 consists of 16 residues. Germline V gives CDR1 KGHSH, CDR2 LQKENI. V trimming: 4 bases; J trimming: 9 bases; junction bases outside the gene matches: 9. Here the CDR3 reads CASSQAPGQGSSPLHF. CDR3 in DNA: TGTGCCAGCTCACAAGCCCCGGGACAGGGGTCTTCACCCCTCCACTTT.